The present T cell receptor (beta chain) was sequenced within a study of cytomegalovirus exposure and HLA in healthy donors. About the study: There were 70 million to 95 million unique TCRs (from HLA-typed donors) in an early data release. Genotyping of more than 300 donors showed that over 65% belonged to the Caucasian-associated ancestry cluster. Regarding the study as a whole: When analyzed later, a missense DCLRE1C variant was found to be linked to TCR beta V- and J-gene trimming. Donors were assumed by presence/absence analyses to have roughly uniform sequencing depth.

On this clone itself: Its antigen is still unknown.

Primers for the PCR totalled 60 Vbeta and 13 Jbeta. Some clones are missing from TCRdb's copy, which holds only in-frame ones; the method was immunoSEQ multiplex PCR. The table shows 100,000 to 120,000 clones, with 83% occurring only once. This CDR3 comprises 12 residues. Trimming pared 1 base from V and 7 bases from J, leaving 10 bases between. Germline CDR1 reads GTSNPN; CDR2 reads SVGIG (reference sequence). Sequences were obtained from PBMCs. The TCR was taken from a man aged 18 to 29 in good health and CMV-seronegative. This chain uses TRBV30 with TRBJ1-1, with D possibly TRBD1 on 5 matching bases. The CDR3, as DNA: TGTGCCTGGAGTGGACAGAATTTTGAAGCTTTCTTT. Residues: CAWSGQNFEAFF.